The T cell receptor (beta chain) under discussion was sequenced for a study of blood T cell repertoires in COVID-19 (dated by TCRdb to about 2020). General notes on the study: Samples covering the acute and convalescent phases of COVID-19 were provided by collaborators in the United States, Italy and Spain. The material from the prospective study consisted of cDNA or gDNA derived from T cells, B-cell-depleted T cells, or PBMCs. Deeply sampled blood TCRbeta repertoires from subjects exposed to, actively infected with, or recovered from COVID-19 were included in the dataset. The repertoires were released in a freely available public database intended as a resource for research on the immune response to SARS-CoV-2. Samples came from the ongoing ImmuneRACE study (first 160 participants) plus 1,254 subjects from 6 global collaborators. A de-identified subject ID, COVID-19 status, age in years and sex were almost always included in the sample metadata. HLA class I and class II types, where available, came from metadata supplied by the sample provider rather than from assay-based typing. General study outcomes and caveats: How much clinical and demographic metadata was included differed by source and by participant, and the metadata was provided uncurated.

For this clone: No antigen is known for it. The sample holds no much larger clone one base away, and base qualities are not on file.

Each collaborating institution followed its own protocols to collect whole blood in K2EDTA tubes. For TCRbeta analysis, collaborator samples were shipped as frozen whole blood, as isolated PBMCs, or as DNA extracted from either sample type. The immunoSEQ Assay, a bias-controlled multiplex PCR, was used to amplify TCRbeta CDR3 regions from genomic DNA. The study's processing was this. The number of nucleated cells in each sample was estimated by amplification of reference gene primers within the assay. To quantify the absolute abundance of each unique TCRbeta CDR3 rearrangement, sequence reads were collapsed and filtered. Productive Simpson clonality was computed per sample as the square root of Simpson's diversity index over productive rearrangements. TCRdb took this table from immuneACCESS and kept in-frame rearrangements with V and J called. Such tables lack part of the clones; where checked against another copy, unresolved V genes explain under half of the gap, and the rest is unexplained. V and J calls and clone size follow that table, whereas D and trimming were derived from the DNA. For this sample there are hundreds of thousands of clones; 81% appear just once. Of the sample, roughly 8% falls within the top ten clones.

Per the germline V gene (reference sequence), LNHDA is the CDR1 and SQIVND is the CDR2. The CDR3 measures 13 amino acids from cysteine to phenylalanine. The sequence is cut down to CDR3 DNA, 39 bases in frame from base 1. The junction shows trimming of 7 bases on V and 5 bases on J, plus 12 bases between the germline ends. This receptor was taken from a woman older than 75 with acute or convalescent COVID-19. What was sequenced was peripheral blood. Rearrangement joined TRBV19 to TRBJ1-5; perhaps TRBD1 is the D gene, with 6 bases matching. The CDR3 protein sequence reads: CASMGGAYQPQHF. The bases read TGTGCCAGTATGGGGGGGGCATATCAGCCCCAGCATTTT.